These T cell receptor beta chains were read from a single sample in a study of blood T cells in healthy people across ages. MiXCR was run by TCRdb on the 5' RACE reads, yielding one entry per CDR3 protein. The table shows 750,000 to 950,000 distinct CDR3 sequences, with almost 30% occurring only once. This sample also appeared in a second study, on T cells of mothers and their children.

Sequencing was done on a sample of blood. The receptors come from a woman aged 40 to 50 in good health. Both conserved end residues are part of each CDR3. The order of the fields is J gene, D gene, V gene, CDR3 protein. D genes are given only for firm matches.

j_gene: TRBJ2-1
d_gene: -
v_gene: TRBV5-1
CDR3aa: CASSLLLDEQFF

j_gene: TRBJ2-1
d_gene: TRBD1
v_gene: TRBV3-1
CDR3aa: CASSQTGTGGNEQFF

j_gene: TRBJ2-5
d_gene: TRBD1
v_gene: TRBV5-1
CDR3aa: CASRNGQGQETQYF

j_gene: TRBJ1-2
d_gene: -
v_gene: TRBV4-1
CDR3aa: CASSQDLPGSGGYTF

j_gene: TRBJ2-1
d_gene: -
v_gene: TRBV6-6
CDR3aa: CASSYGVSSYNEQFF

j_gene: -
d_gene: TRBD1
v_gene: TRBV5-6
CDR3aa: CASSRDRGYNEQYF

j_gene: TRBJ2-5
d_gene: -
v_gene: TRBV20-1
CDR3aa: CSALWTLQETQYF

j_gene: TRBJ1-2
d_gene: -
v_gene: TRBV20-1
CDR3aa: CSARDPREDGYTF

j_gene: TRBJ2-7
d_gene: -
v_gene: TRBV10-3
CDR3aa: CATRLDYEQYF

j_gene: TRBJ1-2
d_gene: -
v_gene: TRBV10-3
CDR3aa: CAISETGPTPITF

j_gene: TRBJ1-5
d_gene: -
v_gene: TRBV7-8
CDR3aa: CASSSWGSNQPQHF